This T cell receptor beta chain was recorded in a study of CD8+ T cells in alopecia areata. Study overall: Treatment comprised oral tofacitinib, 5 to 10 mg twice daily, in treated patients. Findings of the study overall: An increase in clonality over normal scalp was evident in lesional scalp, especially alopecia totalis/universalis. Uncertainty remains about how baseline CD8+ expansion links to response, with one nonresponder. Tofacitinib delivered significant drops in scalp clonality and in expanded CD8+ clones among the top 100.

With regard to this clone: Its antigen is still unknown.

The treatment here: oral pan-JAK inhibitor, 5-10 mg twice daily. cDNA reverse transcribed from extracted RNA served as the sequencing template. Method: immunoSEQ multiplex PCR; TCRdb's copy keeps in-frame clones and lacks some. Among around 270,000 clones listed, 58% were seen once. V gave up 6 bases and J gave up 4 bases, with 15 bases separating them. In germline, CDR1 is LGHNT, CDR2 FRNRAP. The CDR3 loop spans 15 amino acids. The clonotype originates from a human donor with alopecia areata. The chain uses TRBV12-5 and TRBJ2-2; D is possibly TRBD2 (5 bases). The sequences come from CD4+ T cells sorted from blood, collected at week 24, from a patient treated with tofacitinib. The CDR3 loop reads CASGTGISSTGELFF. DNA of the CDR3: TGTGCTAGTGGAACCGGGATTTCTTCCACCGGGGAGCTGTTTTTT.